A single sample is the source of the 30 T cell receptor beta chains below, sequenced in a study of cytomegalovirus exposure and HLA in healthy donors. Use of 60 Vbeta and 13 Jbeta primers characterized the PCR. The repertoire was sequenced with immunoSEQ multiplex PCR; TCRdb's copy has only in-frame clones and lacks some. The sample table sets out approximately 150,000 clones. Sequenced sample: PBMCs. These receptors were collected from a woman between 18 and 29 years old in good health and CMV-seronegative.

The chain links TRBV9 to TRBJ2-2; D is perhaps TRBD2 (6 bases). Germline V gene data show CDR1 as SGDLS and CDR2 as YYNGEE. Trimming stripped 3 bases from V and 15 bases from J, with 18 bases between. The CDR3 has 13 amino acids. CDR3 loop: CASSGLGDGAVFF. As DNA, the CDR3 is TGTGCCAGCAGCGGACTAGGGGACGGGGCAGTGTTTTTT.

The CDR3 DNA is TGTGCCAGCAGTCAGACAGGGGGCGACACCGGGGAGCTGTTTTTT. Protein product: CASSQTGGDTGELFF. The rearrangement links TRBV6-4 to TRBJ2-2, with 10 bases identical to TRBD1. The CDR3 loop spans 15 amino acids. J lost 3 bases, V lost 5 bases, and 3 bases had no gene match. The germline V gene has CDR1 MRHNA and CDR2 SNTAGT.

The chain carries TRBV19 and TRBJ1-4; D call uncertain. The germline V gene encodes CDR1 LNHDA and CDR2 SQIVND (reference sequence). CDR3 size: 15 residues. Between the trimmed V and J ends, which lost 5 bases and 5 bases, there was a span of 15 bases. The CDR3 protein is CASSSRGLPNEKLFF. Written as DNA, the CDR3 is TGTGCCAGTAGTTCCCGAGGCCTTCCGAATGAAAAACTGTTTTTT.

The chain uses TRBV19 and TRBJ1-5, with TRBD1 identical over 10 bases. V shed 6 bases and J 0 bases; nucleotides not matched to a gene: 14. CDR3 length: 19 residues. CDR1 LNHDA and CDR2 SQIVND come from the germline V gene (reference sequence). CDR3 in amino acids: CASRKSLGTGVDSNQPQHF. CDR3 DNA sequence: TGTGCCAGTAGGAAAAGCCTCGGGACAGGGGTGGATAGCAATCAGCCCCAGCATTTT.

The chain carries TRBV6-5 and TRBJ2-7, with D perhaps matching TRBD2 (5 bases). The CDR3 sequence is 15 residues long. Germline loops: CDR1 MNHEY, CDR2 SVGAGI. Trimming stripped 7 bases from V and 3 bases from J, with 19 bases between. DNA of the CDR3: TGTGCCAGCACCGCCCCTCGGCTAGGACTCTACGAGCAGTACTTC. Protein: CASTAPRLGLYEQYF.

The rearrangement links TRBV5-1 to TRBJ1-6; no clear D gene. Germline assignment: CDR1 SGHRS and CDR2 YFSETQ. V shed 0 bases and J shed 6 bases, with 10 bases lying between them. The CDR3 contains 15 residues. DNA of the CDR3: TGCGCCAGCAGCTTGGTGGCAGTTGTTAATTCACCCCTCCACTTT. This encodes CASSLVAVVNSPLHF. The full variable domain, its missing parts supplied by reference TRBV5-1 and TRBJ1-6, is KAGVTQTPRYLIKTRGQQVTLSCSPISGHRSVSWYQQTPGQGLQFLFEYFSETQRNKGNFPGRFSGRQFSNSRSEMNVSTLELGDSALYLCASSLVAVVNSPLHFGNGTRLTVT.

The CDR3 bases are TGCGCCAGCAGCCACCACAGGGGAGGAAACACCGGGGAGCTGTTTTTT. This translates into CASSHHRGGNTGELFF. The gene calls are TRBV4-3 and TRBJ2-2, with D possibly being TRBD1 (7 bases). Germline V lookup: CDR1 LGHNA, CDR2 YSLEER. V dropped 3 bases and J dropped 2 bases, with 13 bases sitting between them. The CDR3 consists of 16 residues.

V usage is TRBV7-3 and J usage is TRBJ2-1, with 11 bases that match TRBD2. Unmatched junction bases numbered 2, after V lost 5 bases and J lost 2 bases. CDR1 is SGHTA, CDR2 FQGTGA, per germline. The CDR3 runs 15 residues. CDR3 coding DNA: TGTGCCAGCAGCGCACTAGCGGGAGCCTACAATGAGCAGTTCTTC. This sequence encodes CASSALAGAYNEQFF.

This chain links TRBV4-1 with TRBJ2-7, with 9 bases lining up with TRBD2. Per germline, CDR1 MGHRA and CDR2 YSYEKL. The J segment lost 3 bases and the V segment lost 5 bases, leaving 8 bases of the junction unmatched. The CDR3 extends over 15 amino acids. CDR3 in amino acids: CASSYRTSESYEQYF. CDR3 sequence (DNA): TGCGCCAGCAGCTACAGGACTAGCGAAAGCTACGAGCAGTACTTC.

The CDR3 is CASSSTQRSYEQYV. CDR3 coding DNA: TGTGCCAGCAGTTCAACCCAGCGGTCCTACGAGCAGTACGTC. The V call is TRBV7-4, the J call TRBJ2-7; tentatively, D is TRBD2 (5 bases). The CDR3 consists of 14 residues. Germline lookup yields CDR1 SGHVT and CDR2 SQSDAQ. The ends were cut back, 6 bases at V and 1 base at J, with 13 bases in the middle.

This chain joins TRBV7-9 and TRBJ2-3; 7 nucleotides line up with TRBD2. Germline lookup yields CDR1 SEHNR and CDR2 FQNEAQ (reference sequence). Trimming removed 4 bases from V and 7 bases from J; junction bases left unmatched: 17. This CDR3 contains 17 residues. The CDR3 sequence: CASSSGEGGSLANTQYF. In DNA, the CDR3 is TGTGCCAGCAGCTCCGGGGAGGGCGGGAGCTTGGCAAATACGCAGTATTTT. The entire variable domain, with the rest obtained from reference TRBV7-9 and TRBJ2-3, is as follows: DTGVSQNPRHKITKRGQNVTFRCDPISEHNRLYWYRQTLGQGPEFLTYFQNEAQLEKSRLLSDRFSAERPKGSFSTLEIQRTEQGDSAMYLCASSSGEGGSLANTQYFGPGTRLTVL.

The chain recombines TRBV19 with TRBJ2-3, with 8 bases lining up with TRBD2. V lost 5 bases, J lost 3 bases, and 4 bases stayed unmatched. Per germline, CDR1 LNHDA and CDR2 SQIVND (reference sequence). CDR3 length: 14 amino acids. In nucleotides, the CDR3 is TGTGCCAGTAGTGGATCTAGCGGGACAGATACGCAGTATTTT. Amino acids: CASSGSSGTDTQYF. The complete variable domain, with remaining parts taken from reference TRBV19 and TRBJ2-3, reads DGGITQSPKYLFRKEGQNVTLSCEQNLNHDAMYWYRQDPGQGLRLIYYSQIVNDFQKGDIAEGYSVSREKKESFPLTVTSAQKNPTAFYLCASSGSSGTDTQYFGPGTRLTVL.

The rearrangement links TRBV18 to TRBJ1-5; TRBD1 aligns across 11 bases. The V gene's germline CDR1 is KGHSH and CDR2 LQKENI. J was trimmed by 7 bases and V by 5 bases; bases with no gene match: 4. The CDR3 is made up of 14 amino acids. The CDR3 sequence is CASSTGQGAQPQHF. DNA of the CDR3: TGTGCCAGCTCAACAGGACAGGGGGCACAGCCCCAGCATTTT.

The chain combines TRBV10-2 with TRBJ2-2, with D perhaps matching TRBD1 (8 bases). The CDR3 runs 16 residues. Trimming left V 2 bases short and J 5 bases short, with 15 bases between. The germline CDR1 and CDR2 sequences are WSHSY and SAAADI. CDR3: CASSEPNRGGTGELFF. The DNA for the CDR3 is TGCGCCAGCAGTGAGCCCAACAGGGGGGGTACCGGGGAGCTGTTTTTT.

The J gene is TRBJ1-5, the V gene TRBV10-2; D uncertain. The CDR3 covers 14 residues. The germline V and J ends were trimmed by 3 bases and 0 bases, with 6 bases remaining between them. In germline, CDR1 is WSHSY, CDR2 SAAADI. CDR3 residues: CASSDRYSNQPQHF. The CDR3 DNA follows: TGCGCCAGCAGTGACAGATATAGCAATCAGCCCCAGCATTTT.

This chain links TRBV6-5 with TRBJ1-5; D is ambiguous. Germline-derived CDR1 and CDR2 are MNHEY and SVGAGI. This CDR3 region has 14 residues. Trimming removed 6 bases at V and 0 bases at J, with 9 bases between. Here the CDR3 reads CASRTGGSNQPQHF. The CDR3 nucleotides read TGTGCCAGCAGGACTGGAGGTAGCAATCAGCCCCAGCATTTT.

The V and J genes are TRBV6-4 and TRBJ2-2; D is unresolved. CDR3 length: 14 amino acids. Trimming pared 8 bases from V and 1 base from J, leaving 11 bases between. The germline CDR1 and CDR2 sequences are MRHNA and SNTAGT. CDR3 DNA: TGTGCCAGCTCGACTTTTATGAACACCGGGGAGCTGTTTTTT. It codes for CASSTFMNTGELFF.

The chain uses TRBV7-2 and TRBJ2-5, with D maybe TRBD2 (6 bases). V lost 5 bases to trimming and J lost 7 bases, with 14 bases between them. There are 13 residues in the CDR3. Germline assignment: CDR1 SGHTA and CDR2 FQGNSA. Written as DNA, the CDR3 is TGTGCCAGCAGCCGGGGGAGTGCTGGGACCCAGTACTTC. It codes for CASSRGSAGTQYF.

CDR3 in DNA: TGTGCCAGCAGCTTAACGGGTCCGGGACTAGCGGGAGGATCCACCGGGGAGCTGTTTTTT. This codes for CASSLTGPGLAGGSTGELFF. The rearrangement uses TRBV7-3 and TRBJ2-2, with 15 positions matching TRBD2. The junction had 9 bases not matched to a gene; V was cut back by 0 bases and J by 4 bases. Germline loops: CDR1 SGHTA, CDR2 FQGTGA. The CDR3 has 20 residues.

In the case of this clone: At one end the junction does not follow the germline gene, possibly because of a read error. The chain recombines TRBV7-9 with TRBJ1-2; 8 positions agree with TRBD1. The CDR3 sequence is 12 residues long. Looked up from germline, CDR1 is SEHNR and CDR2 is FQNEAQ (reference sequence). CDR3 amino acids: CAAGQGRPGVRF. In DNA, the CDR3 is TGTGCCGCCGGACAGGGCCGACCGGGCGTTCGCTTC. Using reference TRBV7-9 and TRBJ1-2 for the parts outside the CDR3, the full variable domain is DTGVSQNPRHKITKRGQNVTFRCDPISEHNRLYWYRQTLGQGPEFLTYFQNEAQLEKSRLLSDRFSAERPKGSFSTLEIQRTEQGDSAMYLCAAGQGRPGVRFGSGTRLTVV.

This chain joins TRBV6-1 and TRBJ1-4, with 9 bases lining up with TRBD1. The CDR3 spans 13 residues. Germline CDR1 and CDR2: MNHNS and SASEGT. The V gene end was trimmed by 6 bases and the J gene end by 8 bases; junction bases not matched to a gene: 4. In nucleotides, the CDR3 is TGTGCCAGCAGGGGGACAGGGTTAGAAAAACTGTTTTTT. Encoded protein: CASRGTGLEKLFF.

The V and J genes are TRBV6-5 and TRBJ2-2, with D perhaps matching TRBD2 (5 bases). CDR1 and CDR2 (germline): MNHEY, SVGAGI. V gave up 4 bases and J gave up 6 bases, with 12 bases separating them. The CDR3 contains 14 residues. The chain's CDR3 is CASSSPGESGELFF. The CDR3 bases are TGTGCCAGCAGTTCCCCCGGGGAATCCGGGGAGCTGTTTTTT.

The CDR3 DNA reads as TGTGCCAGCAGCCTGTTTTCTCCGAACACTGAAGCTTTCTTT. Protein product: CASSLFSPNTEAFF. The chain has TRBV5-6 and TRBJ1-1; D unresolved. Trimming took 4 bases from V and 1 from J, leaving 11 bases between them. The CDR3 is 14 residues long. Germline V CDR1 and CDR2: SGHDT, YYEEEE.

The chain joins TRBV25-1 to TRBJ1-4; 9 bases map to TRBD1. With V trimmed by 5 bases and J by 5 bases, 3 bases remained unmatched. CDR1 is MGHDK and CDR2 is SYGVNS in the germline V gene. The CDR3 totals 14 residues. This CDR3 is CASSRTGENEKLFF. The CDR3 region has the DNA TGTGCCAGCAGTCGGACAGGGGAGAATGAAAAACTGTTTTTT.

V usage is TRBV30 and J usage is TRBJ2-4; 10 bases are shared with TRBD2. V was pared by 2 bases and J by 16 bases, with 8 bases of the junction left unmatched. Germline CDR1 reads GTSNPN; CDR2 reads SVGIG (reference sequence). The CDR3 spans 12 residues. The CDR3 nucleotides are TGTGCCTGGAGTTCTAGCGGGAGCAAATTATACTTC. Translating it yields CAWSSSGSKLYF.

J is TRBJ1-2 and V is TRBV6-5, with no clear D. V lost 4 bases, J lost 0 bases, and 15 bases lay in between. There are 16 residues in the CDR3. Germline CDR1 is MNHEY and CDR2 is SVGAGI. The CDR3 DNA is TGTGCCAGCAGTTCCCAATTTACGGTCCCTAACTATGGCTACACCTTC. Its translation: CASSSQFTVPNYGYTF.

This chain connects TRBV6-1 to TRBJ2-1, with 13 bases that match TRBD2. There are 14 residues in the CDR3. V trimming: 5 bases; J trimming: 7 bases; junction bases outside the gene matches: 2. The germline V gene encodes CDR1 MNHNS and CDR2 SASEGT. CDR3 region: CASSLGLAGNEQFF. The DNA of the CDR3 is TGTGCCAGCAGTTTGGGACTAGCGGGAAATGAGCAGTTCTTC.

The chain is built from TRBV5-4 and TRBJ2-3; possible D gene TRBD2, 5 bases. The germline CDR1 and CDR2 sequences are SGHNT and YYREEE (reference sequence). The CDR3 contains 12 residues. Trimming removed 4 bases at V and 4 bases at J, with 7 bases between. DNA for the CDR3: TGTGCCAGCAGCCGGCGGGCAGATACGCAGTATTTT. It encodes CASSRRADTQYF.

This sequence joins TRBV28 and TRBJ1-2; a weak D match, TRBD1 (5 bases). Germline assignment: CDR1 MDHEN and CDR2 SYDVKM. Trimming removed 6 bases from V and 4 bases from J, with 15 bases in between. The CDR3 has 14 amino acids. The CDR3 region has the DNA TGTGCCAGCAGGAGCGGGGGTACTCTCTATGGCTACACCTTC. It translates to CASRSGGTLYGYTF.

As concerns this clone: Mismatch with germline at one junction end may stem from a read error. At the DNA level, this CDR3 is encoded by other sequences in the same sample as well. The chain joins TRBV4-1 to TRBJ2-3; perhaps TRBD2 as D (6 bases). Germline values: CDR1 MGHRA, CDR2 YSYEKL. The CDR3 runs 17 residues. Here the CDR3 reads CASSQDWEASGTDTQYF. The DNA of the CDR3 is TGCGCCAGCAGCCAAGATTGGGAGGCGAGCGGCACAGATACGCAGTATTTC.